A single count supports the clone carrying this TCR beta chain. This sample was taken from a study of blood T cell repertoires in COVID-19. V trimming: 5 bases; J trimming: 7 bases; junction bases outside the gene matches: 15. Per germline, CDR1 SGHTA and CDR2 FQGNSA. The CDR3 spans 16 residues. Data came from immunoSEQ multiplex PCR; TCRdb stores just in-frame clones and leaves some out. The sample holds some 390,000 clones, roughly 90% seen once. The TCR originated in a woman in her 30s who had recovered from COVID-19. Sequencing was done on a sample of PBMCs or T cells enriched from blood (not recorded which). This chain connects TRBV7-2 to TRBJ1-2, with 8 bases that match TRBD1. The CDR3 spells CASSPPGQGALAGYTF. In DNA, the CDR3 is TGTGCCAGCAGCCCCCCGGGGCAGGGGGCTTTAGCTGGCTACACCTTC.